This passage covers 13 T cell receptor beta chains from one sample sequenced in a study of a mutant IDH1 vaccine in newly diagnosed glioma. Time point specified: week 35, safety follow-up. A 20-mer mutant IDH1 peptide at 300 ug was injected subcutaneously with topical imiquimod. Produced via immunoSEQ multiplex PCR; TCRdb's table is partial and in-frame only. The table records tens of thousands of clones, 85% to 90% of them present only once. No antigen is known for these receptors. This sample comprised PBMCs, obtained from a glioma patient whose treatment included an IDH1 peptide vaccine. The receptors were sampled from a man aged 35-49 years with glioma.

J is TRBJ2-1 and V is TRBV20-1, with D unresolved. This CDR3 is 11 amino acids long. Per germline, CDR1 DFQATT and CDR2 SNEGSKA (reference sequence). V lost 2 bases, J lost 7 bases, and 6 bases lay in between. The CDR3 loop reads CSARRVNEQFF. CDR3 DNA: TGCAGTGCTAGAAGGGTGAATGAGCAGTTCTTC.

The V gene is TRBV6-5, the J gene TRBJ2-1; the D gene is possibly TRBD2 (6 bases). This CDR3 is 15 amino acids long. Germline V CDR1 and CDR2: MNHEY, SVGAGI. Trimming removed 4 bases at V and 2 bases at J, with 12 bases between. The CDR3 here is CASSLAEGPYNEQFF. In nucleotides, the CDR3 is TGTGCCAGCAGTTTAGCGGAGGGCCCCTACAATGAGCAGTTCTTC.

The J gene is TRBJ1-2, the V gene TRBV4-1; D is uncertain. The CDR3 has 13 amino acids. Trimming shortened V by 0 bases and J by 5 bases, and 7 bases separated the two germline ends. Per germline, CDR1 MGHRA and CDR2 YSYEKL. The CDR3 loop is CASSQEWQYGYTF. The CDR3 coding sequence is TGCGCCAGCAGCCAAGAATGGCAGTATGGCTACACCTTC.

This CDR3 reads CASRTTGDGNQPQHF. Here the CDR3 DNA reads TGTGCCAGCAGAACTACCGGGGATGGCAATCAGCCCCAGCATTTT. The chain combines TRBV6-5 with TRBJ1-5, with D unclear. The CDR3 sequence is 15 residues long. With 6 bases removed from V and 2 bases from J, the gap between germline ends came to 14 bases. Looked up from germline, CDR1 is MNHEY and CDR2 is SVGAGI.

This rearrangement joins TRBV7-6 to TRBJ2-1; tentatively, D is TRBD2 (6 bases). The CDR3 covers 13 residues. CDR1 is SGHVS and CDR2 is FNYEAQ in the germline V gene. Trimming shortened V by 5 bases and J by 8 bases, and 13 bases separated the two germline ends. For the CDR3, the DNA is TGTGCCAGCAGCCTGGGGCGGGGCGATGAGCAGTTCTTC. Its translation: CASSLGRGDEQFF. Full variable domain (missing parts from reference TRBV7-6 and TRBJ2-1): GAGVSQSPRYKVTKRGQDVALRCDPISGHVSLYWYRQALGQGPEFLTYFNYEAQQDKSGLPNDRFSAERPEGSISTLTIQRTEQRDSAMYRCASSLGRGDEQFFGPGTRLTVL.

The genes are TRBV10-1 and TRBJ2-5; no firm D call. This CDR3 has 16 amino acids. Germline-derived CDR1 and CDR2 are WNHNN and SYGVQD (reference sequence). Trimming pared 2 bases from V and 2 bases from J, leaving 15 bases between. DNA for the CDR3: TGCGCCAGCAGTGAGACCGGACCGGGCGTACAAGAGACCCAGTACTTC. Encoded protein: CASSETGPGVQETQYF.

V usage is TRBV29-1 and J usage is TRBJ1-1; a possible D gene is TRBD1 (6 bases). From germline, CDR1 is SQVTM and CDR2 ANQGSEA. The CDR3 is made up of 13 amino acids. The V gene lost 6 bases and the J gene lost 2 bases, with 13 bases spanning the gap. The CDR3, as DNA: TGCAGCGTCCGCCGGGACACCAACACTGAAGCTTTCTTT. It codes for CSVRRDTNTEAFF.

This chain joins TRBV4-3 and TRBJ2-1; unclear D gene. The CDR3 sequence is 15 residues long. Per the germline V gene, CDR1 is LGHNA and CDR2 is YSLEER. V was cut by 0 bases and J by 1 base, with 7 bases left in between. CDR3 sequence: CASSQEVSSYNEQFF. The CDR3 DNA reads TGCGCCAGCAGCCAAGAAGTCAGTTCCTACAATGAGCAGTTCTTC.

The gene calls are TRBV10-3 and TRBJ1-6; D gene uncertain. This CDR3 has 14 residues. The V and J ends lost 4 bases and 5 bases respectively, with 9 bases between them. Germline lookup yields CDR1 ENHRY and CDR2 SYGVKD. The CDR3 DNA is TGTGCCATCAGTGGCCCCAGCGATAATTCACCCCTCCACTTT. It encodes CAISGPSDNSPLHF.

The rearrangement links TRBV4-3 to TRBJ2-3, with D perhaps TRBD2 (5 bases). The germline V gene has CDR1 LGHNA and CDR2 YSLEER. Deletions cut 1 base from V and 2 bases from J, with 13 bases between. This CDR3 region has 16 residues. For the CDR3, the DNA is TGCGCCAGCAGCCAAGTCCTGGACTTCTACACAGATACGCAGTATTTT. As protein: CASSQVLDFYTDTQYF.

This clone showed up just a few times. A junction end diverges from the germline sequence, so it may reflect a read error. CDR3 loop: CASGFFGILNTEAFF. DNA of the CDR3: TGTGCCAGCGGCTTCTTCGGGATCTTGAACACTGAAGCTTTCTTT. The rearrangement links TRBV7-9 to TRBJ1-1; D is undetermined. The CDR3 has 15 residues. Germline-derived CDR1 and CDR2 are SEHNR and FQNEAQ (reference sequence).

In its sample, this clone was seen once. The CDR3 DNA sequence: TGTGCCAGCAGTTACGCGTCGAACTATGGCTACACCTTC. Translated, it gives CASSYASNYGYTF. J is TRBJ1-2 and V is TRBV6-6; D remains unclear. Germline CDR1 reads MNHNY; CDR2 reads SVGAGI (reference sequence). V was clipped by 2 bases and J by 2 bases, with 6 bases between them. This CDR3 is built from 13 residues.

The chain links TRBV2 to TRBJ2-7, with 11 bases matching TRBD2. V gave up 7 bases and J gave up 3 bases; unmatched junction bases: 14. The CDR3 contains 17 residues. CDR1 and CDR2 (germline): SNHLY, FYNNEI. The chain's CDR3 is CASNDGLAGGLFYEQYF. CDR3 DNA: TGTGCCAGCAATGACGGCCTAGCGGGAGGACTTTTCTACGAGCAGTACTTC. Full variable domain (rest looked up from reference TRBV2 and TRBJ2-7): EPEVTQTPSHQVTQMGQEVILRCVPISNHLYFYWYRQILGQKVEFLVSFYNNEISEKSEIFDDQFSVERPDGSNFTLKIRSTKLEDSAMYFCASNDGLAGGLFYEQYFGPGTRLTVT.